This T cell receptor beta chain was found in a study of cytomegalovirus exposure and HLA in healthy donors. General study points: V- and J-gene trimming in TCR beta was tied to a missense DCLRE1C variant by an analysis performed later. Researchers reported that a few CMV-associated chains were confirmed in vitro as CMV antigen-specific. Common viral pathogens seemed, in a later analysis, to connect with several of the most significant clusters. One cluster of highly shared sequence variants probably arose as a sequencing artifact.

PCR involved 60 Vbeta and 13 Jbeta primers. The protocol was immunoSEQ multiplex PCR, while the TCRdb copy is restricted to in-frame clones and leaves out a portion. The top ten clones hold 10% of a sample with roughly 34,000 clones, about 70% of them seen once. This clone turned up a few times. Its antigen is currently unknown. Germline lookup yields CDR1 SEHNR and CDR2 FQNEAQ (reference sequence). V lost 4 bases, J lost 7 bases, and 16 bases lay in between. The CDR3 contains 14 residues. The TCR sequence derives from a man in his forties or fifties in good health and CMV-seropositive. This chain links TRBV7-9 with TRBJ1-1; D is uncertain. Sequenced: PBMCs. As DNA, the CDR3 is TGTGCCAGCAGCTCTTTTAGCGGGTACGTTGAAGCTTTCTTT. Its translation is CASSSFSGYVEAFF.